The next 2 T cell receptor beta chains were all read from a single sample in a study of T cell responses to AZD1222 COVID-19 vaccine. The repertoire was sequenced with immunoSEQ multiplex PCR; TCRdb's copy has only in-frame clones and lacks some. The repertoire includes about 130,000 clones, 80% to 90% of them detected once, and about 6% sits in the top ten. The input for sequencing was peripheral blood, taken on day 0 of AZD1222 vaccination. The receptors stem from an adult in good health.

The chain is built from TRBV6-5 and TRBJ1-2; D is undetermined. This CDR3 is built from 15 residues. Trimming took off 0 bases at V and 4 bases at J, with 12 bases between the two ends. The germline gives CDR1 MNHEY, CDR2 SVGAGI. The CDR3 DNA reads as TGTGCCAGCAGTTACTCGAAAACCCTATCCTATGGCTACACCTTC. Translated, it gives CASSYSKTLSYGYTF.

The chain employs TRBV5-1 and TRBJ2-3; 12 nucleotides align to TRBD2. The V gene's germline CDR1 is SGHRS and CDR2 YFSETQ. The V segment lost 7 bases and the J segment 6 bases; nucleotides outside the gene matches: 6. The length of the CDR3 is 14 residues. The CDR3 sequence: CASQLAGGDDTQYF. The CDR3 nucleotides are TGCGCCAGCCAACTAGCGGGGGGCGACGATACGCAGTATTTT.